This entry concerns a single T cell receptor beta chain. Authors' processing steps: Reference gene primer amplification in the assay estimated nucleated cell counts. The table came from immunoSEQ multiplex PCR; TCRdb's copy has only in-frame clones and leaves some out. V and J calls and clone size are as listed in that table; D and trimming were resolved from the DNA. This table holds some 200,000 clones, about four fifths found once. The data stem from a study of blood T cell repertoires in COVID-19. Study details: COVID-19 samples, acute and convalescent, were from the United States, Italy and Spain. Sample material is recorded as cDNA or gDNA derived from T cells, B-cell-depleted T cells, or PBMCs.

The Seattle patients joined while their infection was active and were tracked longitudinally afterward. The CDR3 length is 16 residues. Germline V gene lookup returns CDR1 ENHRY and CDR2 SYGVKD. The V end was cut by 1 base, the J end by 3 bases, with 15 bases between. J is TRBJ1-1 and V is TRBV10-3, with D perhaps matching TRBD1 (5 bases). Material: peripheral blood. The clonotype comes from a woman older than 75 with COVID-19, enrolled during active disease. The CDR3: CAISELGQKGHTEAFF. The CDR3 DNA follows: TGTGCCATCAGTGAGTTGGGGCAGAAAGGCCACACTGAAGCTTTCTTT.